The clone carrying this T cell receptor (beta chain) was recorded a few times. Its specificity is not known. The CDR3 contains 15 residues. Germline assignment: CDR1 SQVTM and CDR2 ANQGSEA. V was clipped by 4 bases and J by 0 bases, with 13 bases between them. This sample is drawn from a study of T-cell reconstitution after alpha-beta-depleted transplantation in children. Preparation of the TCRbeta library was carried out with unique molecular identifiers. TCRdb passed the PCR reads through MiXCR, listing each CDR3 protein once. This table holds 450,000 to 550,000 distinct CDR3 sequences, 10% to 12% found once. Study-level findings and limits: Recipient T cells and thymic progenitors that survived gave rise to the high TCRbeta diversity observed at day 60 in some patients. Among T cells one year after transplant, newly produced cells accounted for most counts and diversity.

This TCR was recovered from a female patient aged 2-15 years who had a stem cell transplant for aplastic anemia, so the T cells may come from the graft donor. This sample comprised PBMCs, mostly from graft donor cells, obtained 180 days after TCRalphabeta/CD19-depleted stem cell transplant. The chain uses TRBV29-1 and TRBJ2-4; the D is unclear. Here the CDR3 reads CSVVAEPLAKNIQYF. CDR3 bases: TGCAGCGTTGTGGCAGAGCCACTAGCCAAAAACATTCAGTACTTC.